This T cell receptor (beta chain) is drawn from a study of neurological immune-mediated disorders. Synthesis of cDNA was accomplished via 5'RACE employing 10-nucleotide random UMIs. TCRdb ran MiXCR on the 5' RACE reads and lists one entry per CDR3 protein. The table lists about 52,000 distinct CDR3 sequences, over 3.5% of them singletons. Study findings and constraints: The highest TCR clonal expansion occurred in HTLV-1-associated myelopathy; multiple sclerosis fell below healthy controls.

This clonotype was counted only a few times. The target antigen is unknown. Germline V gives CDR1 SEHNR, CDR2 FQNEAQ (reference sequence). This CDR3 spans 14 amino acids. V shed 5 bases and J shed 4 bases, with 13 bases lying between them. The receptor was derived from a man aged 55 to 69 with multiple sclerosis. Source material: PBMCs. This rearrangement joins TRBV7-9 to TRBJ2-3; D is undetermined. CDR3 DNA sequence: TGTGCCAGCAGCGCTTCGATTACAGCAGATACGCAGTATTTT. Encoded protein: CASSASITADTQYF.